Sequencing of this T cell receptor beta chain was carried out in a study of blood T cell repertoires in COVID-19. The method was immunoSEQ multiplex PCR; TCRdb's version includes in-frame clones alone and lacks a portion of them. The sample lists about 140,000 clones, about four fifths seen once, with 8.9% in the top ten. The CDR3 consists of 16 residues. CDR1 is MDHEN, CDR2 SYDVKM, per germline. Trimming at V came to 6 bases and at J to 2 bases, leaving 10 bases not matched to a gene. The source of this sequence is a man aged 25-45 years with COVID-19, enrolled during active disease. The chain couples TRBV28 to TRBJ1-5; 7 bases fit TRBD1. The source material was peripheral blood. The CDR3 DNA reads as TGTGCCAGCAGCCATCCGATAACAGGGGGCAATCAGCCCCAGCATTTT. This translates into CASSHPITGGNQPQHF. The entire variable domain, with the rest obtained from reference TRBV28 and TRBJ1-5, is as follows: DVKVTQSSRYLVKRTGEKVFLECVQDMDHENMFWYRQDPGLGLRLIYFSYDVKMKEKGDIPEGYSVSREKKERFSLILESASTNQTSMYLCASSHPITGGNQPQHFGDGTRLSIL.